This T cell receptor (beta chain) was captured by sequencing in a study of identical twins. Study-level findings and limits: The same donors were not followed; conclusions instead depended on cross-sectional statistical analysis. Memory repertoires showed no such pattern, whereas abundant cord blood beta clonotypes carried fewer insertions.

This clonotype was detected many times. As yet, its antigen is unknown. TCRdb reprocessed the 5' RACE reads via MiXCR and lists one record per CDR3 protein. The table records 240,000 or so distinct CDR3 sequences, roughly 13% of them present only once. The length of the CDR3 is 13 residues. Trimming stripped 1 base from V and 7 bases from J, with 10 bases between. The germline V gene encodes CDR1 SQVTM and CDR2 ANQGSEA. These data are also associated with another study on yellow fever vaccine responses in identical twins.

The clonotype originates from a woman under 30 in good health. The specimen was memory (CD45RO+) T cells sorted from blood. This chain connects TRBV29-1 to TRBJ2-2; possible D gene TRBD1, 5 bases. The CDR3 DNA reads as TGCAGCGTTGAAGCCAGGGCTAACGGGGAGCTGTTTTTT. Its translation: CSVEARANGELFF.